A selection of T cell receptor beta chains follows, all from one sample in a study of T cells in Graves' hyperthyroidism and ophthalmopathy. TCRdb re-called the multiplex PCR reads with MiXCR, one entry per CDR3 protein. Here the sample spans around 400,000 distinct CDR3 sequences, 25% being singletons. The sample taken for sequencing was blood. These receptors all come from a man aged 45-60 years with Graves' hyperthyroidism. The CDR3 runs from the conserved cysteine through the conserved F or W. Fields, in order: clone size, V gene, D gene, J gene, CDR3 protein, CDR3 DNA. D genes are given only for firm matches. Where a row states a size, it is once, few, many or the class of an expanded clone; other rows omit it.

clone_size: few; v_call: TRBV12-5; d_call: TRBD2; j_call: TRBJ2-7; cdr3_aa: CASGLIPGTSKMYEQYF; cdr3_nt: TGTGCTAGTGGTTTGATTCCCGGGACTAGCAAAATGTACGAGCAGTACTTC
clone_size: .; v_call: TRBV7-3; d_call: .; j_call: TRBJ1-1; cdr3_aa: CASILTAGTEAFF; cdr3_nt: TGTGCCAGCATCTTAACGGCTGGCACTGAAGCTTTCTTT
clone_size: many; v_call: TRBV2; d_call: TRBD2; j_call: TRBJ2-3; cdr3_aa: CATRGGRALGDTQYF; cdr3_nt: TGTGCCACTCGAGGCGGGAGGGCTTTAGGAGATACGCAGTATTTT
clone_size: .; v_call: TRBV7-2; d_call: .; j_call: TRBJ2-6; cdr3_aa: CASSLVGTASSGANVLTF; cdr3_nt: TGTGCCAGCAGCTTAGTGGGGACGGCATCCTCTGGGGCCAACGTCCTGACTTTC
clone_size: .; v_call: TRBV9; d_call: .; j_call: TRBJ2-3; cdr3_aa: CASSPSASGFTDTDTQYF; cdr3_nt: TGTGCCAGCAGCCCATCAGCCTCCGGATTCACCGACACAGATACGCAGTATTTT
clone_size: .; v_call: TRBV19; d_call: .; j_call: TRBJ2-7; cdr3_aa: CASSRTLGGGGSYEQYF; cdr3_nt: TGTGCCAGTAGTAGAACTCTAGGGGGAGGAGGGTCTTACGAGCAGTACTTC
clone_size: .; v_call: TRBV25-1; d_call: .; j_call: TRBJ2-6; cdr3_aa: CASSPEVAPGANVLTF; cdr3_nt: TGTGCCAGCAGCCCTGAGGTGGCTCCTGGGGCCAACGTCCTGACTTTC
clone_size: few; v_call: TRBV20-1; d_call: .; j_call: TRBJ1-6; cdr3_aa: CSARRGPYNSPLHF; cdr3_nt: TGCAGTGCTAGGCGGGGGCCTTATAATTCACCCCTCCACTTT
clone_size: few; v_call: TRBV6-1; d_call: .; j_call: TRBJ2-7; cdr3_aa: CASSSPREQYF; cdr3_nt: TGTGCCAGCAGTTCCCCTCGGGAGCAGTACTTC
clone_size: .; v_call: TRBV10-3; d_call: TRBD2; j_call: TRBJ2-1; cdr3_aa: CAISAGLAVKNEQFF; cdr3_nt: TGTGCCATCAGTGCAGGGCTAGCGGTGAAGAATGAGCAGTTCTTC
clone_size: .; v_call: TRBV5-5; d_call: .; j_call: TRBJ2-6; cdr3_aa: CASSLGRAGANVLTF; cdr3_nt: TGTGCCAGCAGCTTGGGCCGGGCTGGGGCCAACGTCCTGACTTTC
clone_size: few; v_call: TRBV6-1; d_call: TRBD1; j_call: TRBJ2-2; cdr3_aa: CASKPGGHTGELFF; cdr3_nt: TGTGCCAGCAAACCAGGGGGCCACACCGGGGAGCTGTTTTTT
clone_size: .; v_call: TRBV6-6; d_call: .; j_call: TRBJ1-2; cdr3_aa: CASSYGNGANYGYTF; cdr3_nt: TGTGCCAGCAGTTACGGTAACGGAGCTAACTATGGCTACACCTTC
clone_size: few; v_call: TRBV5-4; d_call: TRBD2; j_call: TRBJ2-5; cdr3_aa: CASSLEGLAKTQYF; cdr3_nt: TGTGCCAGCAGCTTGGAAGGACTAGCGAAGACCCAGTACTTC
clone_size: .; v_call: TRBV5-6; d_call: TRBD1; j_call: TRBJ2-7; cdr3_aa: CASSWTGTGYEQYF; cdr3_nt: TGTGCCAGCAGCTGGACCGGGACAGGGTACGAGCAGTACTTC
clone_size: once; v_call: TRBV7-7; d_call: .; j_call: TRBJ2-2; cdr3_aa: CASSLAMAGSTGELFF; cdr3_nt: TGTGCTAGCAGCTTAGCGATGGCCGGGAGTACCGGGGAGCTGTTTTTT
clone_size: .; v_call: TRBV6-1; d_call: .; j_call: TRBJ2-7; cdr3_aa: CASSDWLPYEQYF; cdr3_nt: TGTGCCAGCAGTGACTGGCTCCCCTACGAGCAGTACTTC
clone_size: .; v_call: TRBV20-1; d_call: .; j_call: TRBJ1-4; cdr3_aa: CSVGGEEKLFF; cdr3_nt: TGCAGTGTCGGCGGGGAGGAAAAACTGTTTTTT
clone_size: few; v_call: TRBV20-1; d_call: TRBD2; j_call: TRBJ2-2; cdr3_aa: CSALLAGASGELFF; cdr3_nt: TGCAGTGCTCTTCTAGCGGGAGCGTCCGGGGAGCTGTTTTTT
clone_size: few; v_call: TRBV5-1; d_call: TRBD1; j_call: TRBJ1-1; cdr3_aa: CASSRNGQADTEAFF; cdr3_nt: TGCGCCAGCAGCAGGAATGGACAGGCGGACACTGAAGCTTTCTTT
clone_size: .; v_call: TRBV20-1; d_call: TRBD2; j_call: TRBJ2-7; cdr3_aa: CSAEGAGAGEQYF; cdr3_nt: TGCAGTGCGGAAGGAGCGGGAGCAGGCGAGCAGTACTTC
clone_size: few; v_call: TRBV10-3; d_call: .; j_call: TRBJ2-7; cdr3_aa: CAISEVGQYEQYF; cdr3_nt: TGTGCCATCAGTGAGGTGGGACAATACGAGCAGTACTTC
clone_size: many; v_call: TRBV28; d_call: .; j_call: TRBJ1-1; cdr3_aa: CASSRQSGTEAFF; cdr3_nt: TGTGCCAGCAGCCGACAATCGGGCACTGAAGCTTTCTTT
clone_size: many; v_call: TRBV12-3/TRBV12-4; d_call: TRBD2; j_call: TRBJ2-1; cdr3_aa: CASSPITSGRAYEQFF; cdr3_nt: TGTGCCAGCAGTCCAATTACTAGCGGGAGGGCCTATGAGCAGTTCTTC
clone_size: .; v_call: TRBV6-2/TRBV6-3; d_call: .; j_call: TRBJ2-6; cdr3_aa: CASSWIQGDSGANVLTF; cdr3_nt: TGTGCCAGCAGTTGGATACAGGGCGACTCTGGGGCCAACGTCCTGACTTTC
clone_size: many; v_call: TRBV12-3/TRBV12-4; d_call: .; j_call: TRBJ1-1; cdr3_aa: CASSKNTEAFF; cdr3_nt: TGTGCCAGCAGTAAGAACACTGAAGCTTTCTTT
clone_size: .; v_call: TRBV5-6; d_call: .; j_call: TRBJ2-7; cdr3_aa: CASSLTPLGSYEQYF; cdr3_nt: TGTGCCAGCAGCTTAACCCCCCTGGGGTCCTACGAGCAGTACTTC
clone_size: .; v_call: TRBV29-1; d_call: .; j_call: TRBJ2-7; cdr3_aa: CSAASAPYEQYF; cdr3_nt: TGCAGCGCTGCCTCGGCACCTTACGAGCAGTACTTC
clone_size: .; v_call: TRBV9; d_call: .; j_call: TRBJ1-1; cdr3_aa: CASSVAGTNTEAFF; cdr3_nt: TGTGCCAGCAGCGTAGCAGGAACGAACACTGAAGCTTTCTTT
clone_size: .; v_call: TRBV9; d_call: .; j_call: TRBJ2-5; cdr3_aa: CASSVAGGSETQYF; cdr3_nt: TGTGCCAGCAGCGTAGCTGGGGGATCAGAGACCCAGTACTTC
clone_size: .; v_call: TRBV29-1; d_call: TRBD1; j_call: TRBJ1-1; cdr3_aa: CSFTGGTEAFF; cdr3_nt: TGCAGTTTCACAGGGGGCACTGAAGCTTTCTTT
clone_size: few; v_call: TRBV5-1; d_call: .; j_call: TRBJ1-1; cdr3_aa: CASTIEGRPRENTEAFF; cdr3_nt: TGCGCCAGCACGATAGAAGGGAGGCCACGCGAGAACACTGAAGCTTTCTTT
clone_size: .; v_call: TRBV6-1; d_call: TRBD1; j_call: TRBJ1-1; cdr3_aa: CASTIDRGQAEAFF; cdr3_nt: TGTGCCAGCACTATTGACAGGGGCCAGGCTGAAGCTTTCTTT
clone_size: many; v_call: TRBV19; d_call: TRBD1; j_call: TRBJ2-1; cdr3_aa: CASREGGQGRGNEQFF; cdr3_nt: TGTGCCAGTAGGGAGGGGGGACAGGGCCGTGGGAATGAGCAGTTCTTC
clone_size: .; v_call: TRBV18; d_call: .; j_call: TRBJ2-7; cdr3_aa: CASSGGRSDEQYF; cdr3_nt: TGTGCCAGCTCAGGGGGCCGGTCGGACGAGCAGTACTTC
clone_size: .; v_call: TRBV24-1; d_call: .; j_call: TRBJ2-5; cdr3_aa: CATSDLWEETQYF; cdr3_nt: TGTGCCACCAGTGATTTGTGGGAAGAGACCCAGTACTTC
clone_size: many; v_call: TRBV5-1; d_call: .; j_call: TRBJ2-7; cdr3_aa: CASSLDMLTGSYEQYF; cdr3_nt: TGCGCCAGCAGCTTGGATATGTTGACCGGCTCCTACGAGCAGTACTTC
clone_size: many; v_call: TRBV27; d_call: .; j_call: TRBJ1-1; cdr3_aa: CASMGEMNTEAFF; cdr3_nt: TGTGCCAGCATGGGGGAGATGAACACTGAAGCTTTCTTT
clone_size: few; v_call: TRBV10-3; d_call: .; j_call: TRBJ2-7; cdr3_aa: CAISEPDPTEPLEQYF; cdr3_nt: TGTGCCATCAGCGAGCCCGACCCGACAGAACCGTTGGAGCAGTACTTC
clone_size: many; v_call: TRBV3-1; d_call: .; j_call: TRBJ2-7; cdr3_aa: CASSQVNEQYF; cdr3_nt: TGTGCCAGCAGCCAAGTTAATGAGCAGTACTTC
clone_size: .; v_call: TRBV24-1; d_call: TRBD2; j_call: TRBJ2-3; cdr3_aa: CATSDEGLAGTDTQYF; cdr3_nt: TGTGCCACCAGTGATGAGGGACTAGCGGGTACAGATACGCAGTATTTT
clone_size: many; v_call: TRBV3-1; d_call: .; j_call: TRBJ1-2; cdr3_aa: CASSQAAGVARGYTF; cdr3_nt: TGTGCCAGCAGCCAAGCAGCGGGGGTTGCTAGGGGCTACACCTTC
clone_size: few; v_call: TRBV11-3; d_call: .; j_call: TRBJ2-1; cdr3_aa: CASSLWGRPVNEQFF; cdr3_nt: TGTGCCAGCAGCTTATGGGGGCGTCCCGTCAATGAGCAGTTCTTC